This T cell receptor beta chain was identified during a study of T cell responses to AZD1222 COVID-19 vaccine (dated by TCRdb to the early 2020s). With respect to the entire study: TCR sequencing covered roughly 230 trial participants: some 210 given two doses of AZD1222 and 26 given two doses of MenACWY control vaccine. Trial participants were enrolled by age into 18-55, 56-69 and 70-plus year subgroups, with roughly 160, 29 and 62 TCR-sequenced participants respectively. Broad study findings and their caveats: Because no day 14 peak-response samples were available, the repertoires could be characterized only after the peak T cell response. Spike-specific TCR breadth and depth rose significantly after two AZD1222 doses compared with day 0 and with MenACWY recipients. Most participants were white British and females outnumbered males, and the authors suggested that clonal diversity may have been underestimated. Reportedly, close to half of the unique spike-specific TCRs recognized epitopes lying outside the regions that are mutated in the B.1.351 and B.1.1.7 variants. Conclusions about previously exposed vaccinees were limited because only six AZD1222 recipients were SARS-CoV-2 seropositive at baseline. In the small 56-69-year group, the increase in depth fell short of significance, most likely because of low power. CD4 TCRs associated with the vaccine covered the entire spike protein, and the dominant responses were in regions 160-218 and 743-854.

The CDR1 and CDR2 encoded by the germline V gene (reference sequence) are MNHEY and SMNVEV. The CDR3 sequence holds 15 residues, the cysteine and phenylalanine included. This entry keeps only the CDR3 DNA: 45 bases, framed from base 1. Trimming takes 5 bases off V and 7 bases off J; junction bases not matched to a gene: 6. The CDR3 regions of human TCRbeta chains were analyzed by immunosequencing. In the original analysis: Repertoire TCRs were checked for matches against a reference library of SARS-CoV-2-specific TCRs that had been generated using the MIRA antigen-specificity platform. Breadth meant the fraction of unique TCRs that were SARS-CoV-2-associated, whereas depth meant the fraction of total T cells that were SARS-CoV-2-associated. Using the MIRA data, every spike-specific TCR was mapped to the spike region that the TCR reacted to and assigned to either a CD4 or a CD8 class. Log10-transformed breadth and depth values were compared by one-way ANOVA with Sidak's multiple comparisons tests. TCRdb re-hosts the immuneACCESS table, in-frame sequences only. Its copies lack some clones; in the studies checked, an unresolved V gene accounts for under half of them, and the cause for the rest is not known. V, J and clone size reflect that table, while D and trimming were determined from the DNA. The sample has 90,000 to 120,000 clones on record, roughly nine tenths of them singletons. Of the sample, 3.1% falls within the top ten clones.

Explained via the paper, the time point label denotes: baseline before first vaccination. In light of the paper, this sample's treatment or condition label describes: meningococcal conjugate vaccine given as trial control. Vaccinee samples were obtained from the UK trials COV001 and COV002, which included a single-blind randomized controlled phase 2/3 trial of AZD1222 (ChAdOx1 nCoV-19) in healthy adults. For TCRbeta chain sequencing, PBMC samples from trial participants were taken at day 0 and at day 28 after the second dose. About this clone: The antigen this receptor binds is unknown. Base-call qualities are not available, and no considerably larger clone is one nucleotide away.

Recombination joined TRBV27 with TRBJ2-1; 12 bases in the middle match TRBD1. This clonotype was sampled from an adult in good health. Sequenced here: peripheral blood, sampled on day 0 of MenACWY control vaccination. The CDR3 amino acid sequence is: CASSTGTGGFNEQFF. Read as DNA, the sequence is TGTGCCAGCAGTACCGGGACAGGGGGCTTTAATGAGCAGTTCTTC.